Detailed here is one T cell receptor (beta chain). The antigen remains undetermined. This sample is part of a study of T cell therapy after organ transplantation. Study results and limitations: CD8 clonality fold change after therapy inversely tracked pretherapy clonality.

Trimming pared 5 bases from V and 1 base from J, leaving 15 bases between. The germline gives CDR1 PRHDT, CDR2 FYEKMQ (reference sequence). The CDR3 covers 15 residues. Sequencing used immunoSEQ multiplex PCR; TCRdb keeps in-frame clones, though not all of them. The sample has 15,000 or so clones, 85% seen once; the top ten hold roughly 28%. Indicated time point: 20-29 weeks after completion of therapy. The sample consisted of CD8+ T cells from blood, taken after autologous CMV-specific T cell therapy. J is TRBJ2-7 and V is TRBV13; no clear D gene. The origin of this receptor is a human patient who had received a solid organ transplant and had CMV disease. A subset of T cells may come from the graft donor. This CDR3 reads CASSPPLSGSYEQYF. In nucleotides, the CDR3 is TGTGCCAGCAGCCCGCCGCTCTCCGGGTCCTACGAGCAGTACTTC.